This T cell receptor (beta chain) was recorded in a study of CD8 T cells in Susac syndrome. Blood CD8+ and CD4+ T cells underwent high-throughput TCR beta sequencing. Patients with stable or active relapsing-remitting disease, all of them treatment-naive, made up the multiple sclerosis controls. Negative isolation was used for CD8+ and CD4+ T cells and FACS enrichment for TEMRA cells. With random hexamers, roughly 0.45 to 1 ug RNA was reverse transcribed. TCR beta CDR3 was amplified by immunoSEQ covering 54 Vbeta and 13 Jbeta. Using its own MiXCR run on the immunoSEQ multiplex PCR reads, TCRdb lists one record per CDR3 protein. The sample includes 250,000 or so distinct CDR3 sequences, just over 90% seen only once; the top ten take roughly 0.072%. The receptor comes from a human donor with multiple sclerosis. What was sequenced was CD4+ T cells from PBMCs.

CDR3 amino acids: CAWSVAGRDTEAFF. The CDR3 region has the DNA TGTGCCTGGAGTGTAGCAGGTCGGGACACTGAAGCTTTCTTT. The chain is built from TRBV30 and TRBJ1-1; D gene ambiguous. The germline CDR1 and CDR2 sequences are GTSNPN and SVGIG (reference sequence). This CDR3 contains 14 residues. Deletions cut 0 bases from V and 3 bases from J, with 11 bases between.